This T cell receptor (beta chain) was recovered during a study of control samples from healthy donors and cancer patients. Measured with immunoSEQ multiplex PCR; TCRdb has only the in-frame clones, and not every one. In the table there are more than 70,000 clones, 89% of which are singletons. Trimming took 3 bases from V and 8 from J, leaving 13 bases between them. The CDR3 is 13 amino acids. The chain employs TRBV12-3 or TRBV12-4 and TRBJ1-2; D remains unclear. The sample consisted of PBMCs. The clonotype originates from a man in his fifties or sixties with lung cancer. In DNA, the CDR3 is TGTGCCAGCAGTTTGAACTTAGAGGCGGGCTACACCTTC. Protein product: CASSLNLEAGYTF.